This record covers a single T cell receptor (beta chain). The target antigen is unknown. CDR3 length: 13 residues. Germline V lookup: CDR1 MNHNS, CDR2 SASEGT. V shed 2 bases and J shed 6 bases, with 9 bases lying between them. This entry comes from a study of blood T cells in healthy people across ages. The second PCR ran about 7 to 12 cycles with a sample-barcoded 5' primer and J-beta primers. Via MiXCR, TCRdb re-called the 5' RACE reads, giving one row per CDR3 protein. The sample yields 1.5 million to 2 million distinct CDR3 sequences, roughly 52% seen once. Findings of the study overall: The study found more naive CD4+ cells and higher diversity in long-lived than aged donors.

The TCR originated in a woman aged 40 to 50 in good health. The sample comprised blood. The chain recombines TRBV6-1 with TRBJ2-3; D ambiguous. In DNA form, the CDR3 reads TGTGCCAGCAGTGAACATTTGGCGGATACGCAGTATTTT. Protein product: CASSEHLADTQYF.